The 30 T cell receptor beta chains below were found in one sample sequenced in a study of CD8+ T cells in alopecia areata. RNA was extracted and reverse transcribed into cDNA as the sequencing template. Profiling relied on immunoSEQ multiplex PCR, and the TCRdb table lists in-frame clones only, not all of them. The data contain 110,000 or so clones, roughly two fifths of them singletons. Sequencing was carried out using CD4+ T cells sorted from blood. The receptors derive from a human donor with alopecia areata.

This clone was counted a few times. The chain uses TRBV29-1 and TRBJ1-1; 12 bases are a match to TRBD1. The CDR3 totals 12 residues. Per the germline V gene, CDR1 is SQVTM and CDR2 is ANQGSEA. V lost 7 bases and J lost 7; bases outside the gene matches: 4. CDR3 in DNA: TGCAGCGGGGGACAGGGGGCTCGTGAAGCTTTCTTT. Translated, it gives CSGGQGAREAFF.

This chain links TRBV29-1 with TRBJ1-2; D not resolved. The CDR3 loop spans 14 amino acids. The germline V and J ends were trimmed by 5 bases and 6 bases, with 19 bases remaining between them. Germline V gene lookup returns CDR1 SQVTM and CDR2 ANQGSEA. The CDR3 region has the DNA TGCAGCGTTTCGGGCCCCACGGGTGGGGATGGCTACACCTTC. Translation gives CSVSGPTGGDGYTF.

V gene TRBV2 combines with J gene TRBJ2-1, with D tentatively TRBD1 (6 bases). The germline V gene has CDR1 SNHLY and CDR2 FYNNEI. V was trimmed by 6 bases and J by 0 bases, leaving 9 bases between them. The CDR3 is made up of 14 amino acids. CDR3 nucleotide sequence: TGTGCCAGCAGGGACAGCAGCTCCTACAATGAGCAGTTCTTC. Amino acid sequence: CASRDSSSYNEQFF.

The V gene is TRBV7-2, the J gene TRBJ2-7; 10 bases map to TRBD2. From germline, CDR1 is SGHTA and CDR2 FQGNSA. Trimming cost V 6 bases and J 0 bases; bases outside gene matches: 5. The CDR3 is 15 residues long. In DNA, the CDR3 is TGTGCCAGCAGGTTTAGCGGGGGGTCCTCCTACGAGCAGTACTTC. The encoded protein is CASRFSGGSSYEQYF.

The chain has TRBV4-2 and TRBJ2-1; 12 bases agree with TRBD2. Germline V gives CDR1 LGHNA, CDR2 YNFKEQ. J gave up 4 bases and V 8 bases, and 9 bases lay outside the gene matches. This CDR3 comprises 16 residues. The CDR3 DNA is TGTGCCAGCCGCCCGACTAGCGGGGGAGGTTACAATGAGCAGTTCTTC. This gives the protein CASRPTSGGGYNEQFF.

The CDR3 is CAHTRSSYNEQFF. The CDR3 nucleotides read TGTGCCCATACTAGGAGCTCCTACAATGAGCAGTTCTTC. V is TRBV30 and J is TRBJ2-1; possible D gene TRBD2, 5 bases. Germline V gene sequence: CDR1 GTSNPN, CDR2 SVGIG (reference sequence). The CDR3 consists of 13 residues. Trimming shortened V by 8 bases and J by 0 bases, and 11 bases separated the two germline ends.

The chain uses TRBV29-1 and TRBJ1-2; D is perhaps TRBD1 (5 bases). CDR1 is SQVTM, CDR2 ANQGSEA, per germline. CDR3 size: 14 residues. V dropped 2 bases and J dropped 4 bases, with 14 bases sitting between them. CDR3 protein: CSVERWAGPYGYTF. As DNA, the CDR3 is TGCAGCGTTGAACGTTGGGCGGGACCCTATGGCTACACCTTC.

This clone appeared a few times. The J gene is TRBJ2-4, the V gene TRBV18; the match to TRBD2 covers 8 bases. Trimming took 3 bases from V and 9 from J; bases not matched to a gene: 7. Germline V lookup: CDR1 KGHSH, CDR2 LQKENI. The CDR3 spans 14 residues. This CDR3 is CASSPPGGAVIQYF. In DNA, the CDR3 is TGTGCCAGCTCACCCCCGGGGGGGGCGGTCATTCAGTACTTC.

The chain has TRBV29-1 and TRBJ2-5; D remains unclear. Per germline, CDR1 SQVTM and CDR2 ANQGSEA. V was clipped by 3 bases and J by 8 bases, with 16 bases between them. CDR3 length: 13 amino acids. CDR3 coding DNA: TGCAGCGTTGACCCGCAGGAACGGAAAACCCAGTACTTC. It codes for CSVDPQERKTQYF.

In this sample, this clone turned up a few times. The chain carries TRBV5-4 and TRBJ2-7, with 7 nucleotides matching TRBD2. This CDR3 is built from 15 residues. Looked up from germline, CDR1 is SGHNT and CDR2 is YYREEE (reference sequence). V shed 0 bases, J shed 6 bases, and the junction held 9 bases outside the gene matches. CDR3 protein: CASSLVGGSVAEQYF. The CDR3 DNA sequence: TGTGCCAGCAGCTTGGTCGGGGGGAGTGTCGCCGAGCAGTACTTC.

The chain joins TRBV29-1 to TRBJ1-4; D remains ambiguous. The CDR3 length is 13 residues. The germline V and J ends were trimmed by 4 bases and 5 bases, with 11 bases remaining between them. Germline V lookup: CDR1 SQVTM, CDR2 ANQGSEA. This CDR3 is CSVVQDANEKLFF. The CDR3 DNA is TGCAGCGTTGTTCAGGATGCAAATGAAAAACTGTTTTTT. The entire variable domain, with the rest obtained from reference TRBV29-1 and TRBJ1-4, is as follows: SAVISQKPSRDICQRGTSLTIQCQVDSQVTMMFWYRQQPGQSLTLIATANQGSEATYESGFVIDKFPISRPNLTFSTLTVSNMSPEDSSIYLCSVVQDANEKLFFGSGTQLSVL.

The J gene is TRBJ2-6, the V gene TRBV30, with D perhaps matching TRBD1 (5 bases). The germline CDR1 and CDR2 sequences are GTSNPN and SVGIG (reference sequence). The V end lost 0 bases, the J end lost 4 bases, and 7 bases lay between the germline ends. The CDR3 extends over 14 amino acids. The CDR3 protein is CAWSVAGGANVLTF. The CDR3 nucleotides read TGTGCCTGGAGTGTCGCAGGGGGGGCCAACGTCCTGACTTTC.

There are a few counts of this clone. The V and J genes are TRBV30 and TRBJ2-1, with D unclear. Germline lookup yields CDR1 GTSNPN and CDR2 SVGIG (reference sequence). CDR3 length: 11 amino acids. V was shortened by 1 base and J by 7 bases, with 5 bases between the two germline ends. CDR3 nucleotides: TGTGCCTGGAGTGCTTTGAATGAGCAGTTCTTC. Translated: CAWSALNEQFF.

The DNA of the CDR3 is TGTGCCAGCAGCCACTGGGTCCCCGGTTTCCTTTATGGCTACACCTTC. Translation gives CASSHWVPGFLYGYTF. The J gene is TRBJ1-2, the V gene TRBV7-9; D remains ambiguous. The CDR3 has 16 residues. V was trimmed by 5 bases and J by 5 bases, leaving 21 bases between them. Germline CDR1 reads SEHNR; CDR2 reads FQNEAQ (reference sequence). The full variable domain, with the rest looked up from reference TRBV7-9 and TRBJ1-2, is DTGVSQNPRHKITKRGQNVTFRCDPISEHNRLYWYRQTLGQGPEFLTYFQNEAQLEKSRLLSDRFSAERPKGSFSTLEIQRTEQGDSAMYLCASSHWVPGFLYGYTFGSGTRLTVV.

The rearrangement links TRBV29-1 to TRBJ2-3; D is undetermined. Trimming removed 6 bases from V and 5 bases from J, with 3 bases in between. CDR1 and CDR2 from the germline V gene are SQVTM and ANQGSEA. The CDR3 is 9 residues long. The CDR3 DNA is TGCAGCGTGGGAGATACGCAGTATTTT. Its protein is CSVGDTQYF.

The chain has TRBV5-1 and TRBJ2-7; TRBD1 matches 9 bases. V lost 6 bases, J lost 3 bases, and 4 bases stayed unmatched. The germline V gene encodes CDR1 SGHRS and CDR2 YFSETQ. CDR3 length equals 13 residues. The CDR3: CASTPGQGYEQYF. DNA of the CDR3: TGCGCCAGCACCCCGGGACAGGGCTACGAGCAGTACTTC.

The rearrangement links TRBV28 to TRBJ2-2; no definite D call. Trimming pared 6 bases from V and 0 bases from J, leaving 8 bases between. CDR3 length: 14 amino acids. From germline, CDR1 is MDHEN and CDR2 SYDVKM. The CDR3 coding sequence is TGTGCCAGCAGGATCCAGGCGAACACCGGGGAGCTGTTTTTT. Translation: CASRIQANTGELFF.

The genes are TRBV7-9 and TRBJ2-3, with a possible D match to TRBD2 (5 bases). CDR1 is SEHNR and CDR2 is FQNEAQ in the germline V gene (reference sequence). The CDR3 contains 11 residues. V was shortened by 3 bases and J by 9 bases, with 7 bases between the two germline ends. CDR3 bases: TGTGCCAGCAGCTTCGGGAACACGCAGTATTTT. Translation: CASSFGNTQYF.

The chain employs TRBV18 and TRBJ2-7; TRBD2 matches 7 bases. The trim removed 1 base at V and 4 bases at J, leaving 4 bases unmatched. The CDR3 is made up of 14 amino acids. Germline CDR1 KGHSH, CDR2 LQKENI. CDR3 region: CASSPRNSGYEQYF. Here the CDR3 DNA reads TGTGCCAGCTCACCACGTAATAGCGGGTACGAGCAGTACTTC. Based on the CDR3 plus reference TRBV18 and TRBJ2-7, the full variable domain is NAGVMQNPRHLVRRRGQEARLRCSPMKGHSHVYWYRQLPEEGLKFMVYLQKENIIDESGMPKERFSAEFPKEGPSILRIQQVVRGDSAAYFCASSPRNSGYEQYFGPGTRLTVT.

This clone showed up just a few times. In DNA, the CDR3 is TGCGCCAGCAGATTACCACCGGACAGCGCCTTTAACTATGGCTACACCTTC. The encoded protein is CASRLPPDSAFNYGYTF. The chain carries TRBV23-1 and TRBJ1-2; tentative D call: TRBD1 (6 bases). TRBV23-1 is an ORF; its function is uncertain. Trimming took 6 bases from V and 1 from J, leaving 21 bases between them. This CDR3 contains 17 residues.

This chain uses TRBV7-2 with TRBJ2-6; D possibly corresponds to TRBD2 (5 bases). The CDR3 sequence is 16 residues long. Looked up from germline, CDR1 is SGHTA and CDR2 is FQGNSA. V was cut by 1 base and J by 4 bases, with 11 bases left in between. DNA for the CDR3: TGTGCCAGCAGCTTAGGAGGGTTGAAGGGGGCCAACGTCCTGACTTTC. Translation gives CASSLGGLKGANVLTF.

The chain joins TRBV6-1 to TRBJ1-5, with D hard to call. V was clipped by 2 bases and J by 0 bases, with 11 bases between them. This CDR3 comprises 16 residues. The germline CDR1 and CDR2 sequences are MNHNS and SASEGT. The CDR3 sequence: CASSELYPSSNQPQHF. The CDR3 region has the DNA TGTGCCAGCAGTGAATTGTATCCCTCTAGCAATCAGCCCCAGCATTTT.

For the CDR3, the DNA is TGTGCCTGGAGTAGCAGTCTAAGCAATCAGCCCCAGCATTTT. It yields the protein CAWSSSLSNQPQHF. The V and J genes are TRBV30 and TRBJ1-5; D is ambiguous. Deletions cut 2 bases from V and 1 base from J, with 9 bases between. The germline V gene encodes CDR1 GTSNPN and CDR2 SVGIG (reference sequence). This CDR3 has 14 amino acids.

The CDR3 nucleotides are TGTGCCAGCAGACCCGGGGGGAGGGCAGATACGCAGTATTTT. Protein product: CASRPGGRADTQYF. V is TRBV6-6 and J is TRBJ2-3; 7 nucleotides line up with TRBD2. The CDR3 length is 14 residues. V was pared by 6 bases and J by 4 bases, with 7 bases of the junction left unmatched. CDR1 and CDR2 from the germline V gene are MNHNY and SVGAGI (reference sequence).

CDR3 sequence: CASSLPETGSSYEQYF. CDR3 sequence (DNA): TGTGCCAGCAGCCTACCTGAAACAGGCAGCTCCTACGAGCAGTACTTC. The genes are TRBV7-9 and TRBJ2-7, with a possible D match to TRBD1 (5 bases). The CDR3 is made up of 16 amino acids. Per germline, CDR1 SEHNR and CDR2 FQNEAQ (reference sequence). Trimming cost V 5 bases and J 0 bases, with 17 bases left between them.

This clone was detected only a few times. The chain carries TRBV29-1 and TRBJ2-2; D might be TRBD1 or TRBD2, each matching 5 bases. Germline lookup yields CDR1 SQVTM and CDR2 ANQGSEA. The CDR3 has 14 residues. The V gene lost 4 bases and the J gene lost 3 bases, with 12 bases spanning the gap. The CDR3 is CSVVRGRDTGELFF. The CDR3 DNA follows: TGCAGCGTTGTGAGGGGTAGGGACACCGGGGAGCTGTTTTTT.

The V call is TRBV7-3, the J call TRBJ2-5, with TRBD2 identical over 8 bases. Germline V gene lookup returns CDR1 SGHTA and CDR2 FQGTGA. The J segment lost 1 base and the V segment lost 5 bases, leaving 6 bases of the junction unmatched. The length of the CDR3 is 15 residues. The CDR3 loop reads CASSPGREGQETQYF. The CDR3 bases are TGTGCCAGCAGCCCCGGGAGGGAGGGCCAAGAGACCCAGTACTTC.

This clone came up a few times. The rearrangement uses TRBV28 and TRBJ2-2; a possible D gene is TRBD2 (5 bases). The germline V gene encodes CDR1 MDHEN and CDR2 SYDVKM. This CDR3 is built from 12 residues. V lost 9 bases, J lost 5 bases, and 10 bases lay in between. In DNA form, the CDR3 reads TGTGCCAGTTCGAGGGTTACCGGGGAGCTGTTTTTT. This gives the protein CASSRVTGELFF.

V usage is TRBV29-1 and J usage is TRBJ2-2; no clear D gene. The germline gives CDR1 SQVTM, CDR2 ANQGSEA. The CDR3 spans 11 residues. Trimming took off 7 bases at V and 0 bases at J, with 3 bases between the two ends. CDR3 nucleotides: TGCAGCGGTGCGAACACCGGGGAGCTGTTTTTT. It is translated as CSGANTGELFF.

This clone has just a few counts. The chain joins TRBV7-9 to TRBJ1-1; no clear D. The V end was cut by 5 bases, the J end by 1 base, with 8 bases between. CDR3 size: 13 residues. Per the germline V gene, CDR1 is SEHNR and CDR2 is FQNEAQ (reference sequence). This chain's CDR3 is CASSMGSNTEAFF. The CDR3 DNA is TGTGCCAGCAGCATGGGGTCGAACACTGAAGCTTTCTTT. Based on the CDR3 plus reference TRBV7-9 and TRBJ1-1, the full variable domain is DTGVSQNPRHKITKRGQNVTFRCDPISEHNRLYWYRQTLGQGPEFLTYFQNEAQLEKSRLLSDRFSAERPKGSFSTLEIQRTEQGDSAMYLCASSMGSNTEAFFGQGTRLTVV.